A single sample is the source of the 14 T cell receptor beta chains below, sequenced in a study of cytomegalovirus exposure and HLA in healthy donors. The PCR had 60 Vbeta and 13 Jbeta primers. Repertoires were generated with immunoSEQ multiplex PCR, while TCRdb's copy carries only in-frame clones and drops some. The table shows around 99,000 clones, with roughly three quarters occurring only once. What was sequenced was PBMCs. These receptors originate from a man aged 18 to 35 in good health and CMV-seronegative.

This clone appeared a single time. V gene TRBV7-8 combines with J gene TRBJ2-1; 7 nucleotides match TRBD2. V was pared by 2 bases and J by 12 bases, with 7 bases of the junction left unmatched. The germline CDR1 and CDR2 sequences are SGHVS and FQNEAQ. This CDR3 has 13 amino acids. The CDR3 here is CASSLRLADGQFF. The CDR3 DNA reads TGTGCCAGCAGCTTACGACTAGCCGATGGGCAGTTCTTC. Together with reference TRBV7-8 and TRBJ2-1, the CDR3 gives the full variable domain: GAGVSQSPRYKVAKRGQDVALRCDPISGHVSLFWYQQALGQGPEFLTYFQNEAQLDKSGLPSDRFFAERPEGSVSTLKIQRTQQEDSAVYLCASSLRLADGQFFGPGTRLTVL.

This clone has only a few counts. The genes are TRBV5-4 and TRBJ2-5; 9 bases line up with TRBD2. The V segment lost 3 bases and the J segment 5 bases; nucleotides outside the gene matches: 14. The CDR3 loop spans 17 amino acids. Germline V CDR1 and CDR2: SGHNT, YYREEE (reference sequence). As DNA, the CDR3 is TGTGCCAGCAGCTACCGACTAGCGGCACCCAAGGGGGAGACCCAGTACTTC. It is translated as CASSYRLAAPKGETQYF.

At least ten counts were recorded for this clone. The chain recombines TRBV12-5 with TRBJ1-2; no firm D call. V shed 1 base and J shed 3 bases, with 6 bases lying between them. This CDR3 region has 13 residues. The germline V gene encodes CDR1 LGHNT and CDR2 FRNRAP. Written as DNA, the CDR3 is TGTGCTAGTGGTTTGGAGCCGCACTATGGCTACACCTTC. Encoded protein: CASGLEPHYGYTF.

The V call is TRBV11-2, the J call TRBJ2-5, with D maybe TRBD1 (5 bases). V was clipped by 0 bases and J by 4 bases, with 15 bases between them. The CDR3 is 16 residues long. CDR1 and CDR2 (germline): SGHAT, FQNNGV. DNA for the CDR3: TGTGCCAGCAGCTTAGAAGGGGCCTCCGCACGAGAGACCCAGTACTTC. Translated: CASSLEGASARETQYF.

The J gene is TRBJ1-6, the V gene TRBV27; the D is unclear. V lost 8 bases and J 0 bases, leaving 11 bases between the germline ends. This CDR3 region has 15 residues. Germline V gene data show CDR1 as MNHEY and CDR2 as SMNVEV (reference sequence). The chain's CDR3 is CASGRVSSYNSPLHF. As DNA, the CDR3 is TGTGCCAGCGGGAGGGTTAGCTCCTATAATTCACCCCTCCACTTT.

The genes are TRBV5-4 and TRBJ1-4, with 9 positions matching TRBD1. The length of the CDR3 is 15 residues. Germline loops: CDR1 SGHNT, CDR2 YYREEE (reference sequence). The trim removed 4 bases at V and 6 bases at J, leaving 7 bases unmatched. This CDR3 reads CASSQGTGNYEKLFF. CDR3 in DNA: TGTGCCAGCAGCCAAGGGACAGGGAATTATGAAAAACTGTTTTTT.

The V gene is TRBV25-1, the J gene TRBJ2-2; possibly TRBD2 for D (5 bases). Germline-derived CDR1 and CDR2 are MGHDK and SYGVNS. This CDR3 region has 13 residues. Trimming removed 6 bases from V and 5 bases from J, with 10 bases in between. CDR3 amino acids: CASRDSGTGELFF. The DNA of the CDR3 is TGTGCCAGCAGGGATTCGGGGACCGGGGAGCTGTTTTTT.

The chain uses TRBV2 and TRBJ2-7; D is perhaps TRBD2 (5 bases). Germline CDR1 is SNHLY and CDR2 is FYNNEI. This CDR3 has 14 residues. Trimming took 8 bases from V and 5 from J, leaving 19 bases between them. The CDR3 sequence is CASAGRTGTNEQYF. The CDR3 region has the DNA TGTGCCAGCGCTGGTCGTACGGGAACTAACGAGCAGTACTTC.

This clone was observed a few times. The V gene is TRBV18, the J gene TRBJ1-6; 10 bases fit TRBD1. Germline CDR1 is KGHSH and CDR2 is LQKENI. CDR3 size: 16 residues. The V and J ends lost 6 bases and 9 bases, in that order; junction bases with no gene match: 11. The CDR3 spells CASSPQTGQGLSPLHF. DNA for the CDR3: TGTGCCAGCTCCCCCCAAACGGGACAGGGGCTTTCACCCCTCCACTTT.

V is TRBV18 and J is TRBJ2-5; weak D call: TRBD1 (5 bases). The CDR3 contains 14 residues. From germline, CDR1 is KGHSH and CDR2 LQKENI. Trimming took 3 bases from V and 5 from J, leaving 13 bases between them. For the CDR3, the DNA is TGTGCCAGCTCACCCACTTCAGGGTGGGAGACCCAGTACTTC. Translating it yields CASSPTSGWETQYF.

This clone came up once. The chain's CDR3 is CASSMTSGEVEQFF. CDR3 nucleotides: TGTGCCAGTAGTATGACTAGCGGGGAGGTTGAGCAGTTCTTC. The rearrangement links TRBV19 to TRBJ2-1, with TRBD2 matching over 11 bases. The CDR3 is 14 amino acids. Germline assignment: CDR1 LNHDA and CDR2 SQIVND (reference sequence). The V segment lost 3 bases and the J segment 9 bases; nucleotides outside the gene matches: 4.

The chain recombines TRBV5-1 with TRBJ1-3, with TRBD1 as a possible D gene (5 bases). The CDR3 sequence is 17 residues long. Germline V lookup: CDR1 SGHRS, CDR2 YFSETQ. Trimming took off 0 bases at V and 0 bases at J, with 13 bases between the two ends. The CDR3 is CASSLAGGGSSGNTIYF. As DNA, the CDR3 is TGCGCCAGCAGCTTGGCCGGGGGAGGGAGCTCTGGAAACACCATATATTTT.

The J gene is TRBJ1-1, the V gene TRBV19; a possible D gene is TRBD1 (5 bases). The CDR3 contains 17 residues. Germline V CDR1 and CDR2: LNHDA, SQIVND (reference sequence). V lost 5 bases, J lost 4 bases, and 23 bases lay in between. CDR3 amino acids: CASSPTGLRGGSTEAFF. CDR3 coding DNA: TGTGCCAGTAGTCCCACGGGATTGCGGGGCGGGAGCACTGAAGCTTTCTTT.

The V gene is TRBV6-5, the J gene TRBJ1-6; perhaps TRBD1 as D (5 bases). This CDR3 has 13 residues. Trimming pared 6 bases from V and 10 bases from J, leaving 13 bases between. Germline CDR1 and CDR2: MNHEY and SVGAGI. CDR3: CASSEIQGSPLHF. The CDR3 coding sequence is TGTGCCAGCAGCGAGATCCAGGGCTCACCCCTCCACTTT.